The clone carrying this T cell receptor (beta chain) was detected ten times or more. Its antigen is not identified. MiXCR, run by TCRdb on the reads, gives a single entry per CDR3 protein. This table has roughly 230,000 distinct CDR3 sequences, 6% to 8% appearing once. This entry comes from a study of T cell repertoires in cytomegalovirus infection. Study as a whole: The public TCR beta signatures pointed to both CMV infection and matching HLA type.

The study, taken as a whole, reports: HLA-C-restricted CMV-specific TCR beta clonotypes prevailed in the ex vivo response. Summed frequency of public TCR beta families distinguished CMV carriers with the relevant HLA.

The sample comprised PBMCs. The TCR comes from a human donor in good health (CMV status not recorded). Some clones in this sample may be carry-over from other donors' samples.

The CDR3 DNA follows: TGCAGCGTTGACCCGGGACAGCCTCTGAACACTGAAGCTTTCTTT. It specifies CSVDPGQPLNTEAFF. The V gene is TRBV29-1, the J gene TRBJ1-1, with TRBD1 identical over 7 bases. CDR3 size: 15 residues. V was clipped by 3 bases and J by 0 bases; unmatched bases: 7. Germline assignment: CDR1 SQVTM and CDR2 ANQGSEA.